These 16 T cell receptor beta chains originate from one sample sequenced in a study of vaccination and CD4 T cells after COVID-19. This sample's treatment: roughly ten-day PBMC culture with coronavirus spike peptide pools or control peptides (ViraFEST assay). Antigens of these TCRs are unknown. Oncomine TCR Beta short-read sequencing was applied to DNA from cultured CD4+ T cells. One entry per CDR3 protein, called by TCRdb with MiXCR from the PCR reads. The sample carries about 15,000 distinct CDR3 sequences, roughly three fifths recorded once. Sequencing was performed on CD4+ T cells from blood, cultured in vitro, taken after SARS-CoV-2 vaccination. These receptors were taken from a human donor who had recovered from COVID-19.

The chain carries TRBV20-1 and TRBJ2-7; unclear D gene. With 1 base removed from V and 1 base from J, the gap between germline ends came to 5 bases. The CDR3 has 12 amino acids. In germline, CDR1 is DFQATT, CDR2 SNEGSKA (reference sequence). This chain's CDR3 is CSARVDSYEQYF. The DNA of the CDR3 is TGCAGTGCTAGAGTCGATTCCTACGAGCAGTACTTC.

This clonotype was counted once. This chain uses TRBV27 with TRBJ2-7; TRBD2 aligns across 7 bases. This CDR3 contains 19 residues. With 5 bases clipped from V and 0 bases from J, the junction kept 19 bases outside the gene matches. The germline CDR1 and CDR2 sequences are MNHEY and SMNVEV (reference sequence). The CDR3 coding sequence is TGTGCCAGCAGTCCCCTCCAGGGAGGTTGGCGGGGGAGCTCCTACGAGCAGTACTTC. Amino acid sequence: CASSPLQGGWRGSSYEQYF.

The chain joins TRBV6-1 to TRBJ1-2, with TRBD1 matching 7 bases. This CDR3 has 13 residues. In germline, CDR1 is MNHNS, CDR2 SASEGT. J gave up 8 bases and V 2 bases, and 5 bases lay outside the gene matches. Here the CDR3 DNA reads TGTGCCAGCAGTGAATTAAGGGACAGAGGCTACACCTTC. Translating it yields CASSELRDRGYTF.

This clonotype has just a few counts. This sequence joins TRBV6-1 and TRBJ1-2; 9 bases map to TRBD1. The CDR3 runs 15 residues. V shed 6 bases and J 4 bases; nucleotides not matched to a gene: 9. Germline CDR1 is MNHNS and CDR2 is SASEGT. CDR3 sequence: CASSGTGGLGYGYTF. The CDR3 bases are TGTGCCAGCAGCGGAACAGGGGGCTTGGGCTATGGCTACACCTTC.

This rearrangement joins TRBV11-2 to TRBJ2-1, with a weak D call TRBD1 (6 bases). V was cut by 5 bases and J by 7 bases, with 9 bases left in between. In germline, CDR1 is SGHAT, CDR2 FQNNGV. CDR3 size: 12 residues. CDR3 coding DNA: TGTGCCAGCAGCCCGCAGGGGAATGAGCAGTTCTTC. Translating gives CASSPQGNEQFF.

The rearrangement links TRBV28 to TRBJ2-7; no clear D gene. The CDR3 has 15 amino acids. V was clipped by 5 bases and J by 5 bases, with 19 bases between them. CDR1 is MDHEN, CDR2 SYDVKM, per germline. The CDR3 reads CASSPSLPGINEQYF. CDR3 DNA: TGTGCCAGCAGTCCATCTCTTCCAGGCATCAACGAGCAGTACTTC.

This clonotype has a handful of counts. The chain has TRBV2 and TRBJ2-6, with D uncertain. This CDR3 has 15 amino acids. Per germline, CDR1 SNHLY and CDR2 FYNNEI. Trimming took 3 bases from V and 0 from J, leaving 6 bases between them. The CDR3 sequence: CASSDWSSGANVLTF. As DNA, the CDR3 is TGTGCCAGCAGTGACTGGTCCTCTGGGGCCAACGTCCTGACTTTC.

The V gene is TRBV5-1, the J gene TRBJ2-7; 9 bases align to TRBD1. The CDR3 extends over 14 amino acids. From germline, CDR1 is SGHRS and CDR2 YFSETQ. Germline trimming cut 3 bases from V and 4 bases from J; bases unmatched to any gene: 5. Here the CDR3 DNA reads TGCGCCAGCAGCTCGACAGGGGGGGATTACGAGCAGTACTTC. Its translation is CASSSTGGDYEQYF.

The J gene is TRBJ2-5, the V gene TRBV19; D tentatively fits TRBD1 or TRBD2 (5 bases each). V shed 5 bases and J shed 4 bases, with 17 bases lying between them. CDR3 length equals 15 residues. Germline V CDR1 and CDR2: LNHDA, SQIVND (reference sequence). The DNA for the CDR3 is TGTGCCAGTAGTCCTTCCCTGGGTGGGGGAGAGACCCAGTACTTC. Amino acid sequence: CASSPSLGGGETQYF. The full variable domain, with the rest looked up from reference TRBV19 and TRBJ2-5, is DGGITQSPKYLFRKEGQNVTLSCEQNLNHDAMYWYRQDPGQGLRLIYYSQIVNDFQKGDIAEGYSVSREKKESFPLTVTSAQKNPTAFYLCASSPSLGGGETQYFGPGTRLLVL.

This chain connects TRBV10-1 to TRBJ2-1; tentative D call: TRBD2 (6 bases). V lost 6 bases and J 7 bases, leaving 16 bases between the germline ends. CDR3 length: 14 amino acids. Germline CDR1 WNHNN, CDR2 SYGVQD (reference sequence). The CDR3 nucleotides read TGCGCCAGCAGGGGGGGTGCCTCCGGGAATGAGCAGTTCTTC. Amino acid sequence: CASRGGASGNEQFF.

This CDR3 reads CASSYRQAYYGYTF. Written as DNA, the CDR3 is TGTGCCAGCAGTTATCGACAGGCTTACTATGGCTACACCTTC. V gene TRBV2 combines with J gene TRBJ1-2, with D maybe TRBD1 (6 bases). Germline CDR1 SNHLY, CDR2 FYNNEI. The V and J ends lost 5 bases and 3 bases respectively, with 13 bases between them. This CDR3 region has 14 residues.

The CDR3 DNA is TGCGCCAGCAGCCAAGGAGGGGACAGAAGCTATGGCTACACCTTC. Translation: CASSQGGDRSYGYTF. The rearrangement uses TRBV4-1 and TRBJ1-2; 7 bases agree with TRBD1. With 1 base clipped from V and 4 bases from J, the junction kept 6 bases outside the gene matches. CDR1 and CDR2 (germline): MGHRA, YSYEKL. The CDR3 is 15 residues long.

This clonotype occurred once. The CDR3 nucleotides read TGCGCCAGCAGTGATATGACAGGGTCTAGAAATCAGCCCCAGCATTTT. It specifies CASSDMTGSRNQPQHF. This chain links TRBV10-1 with TRBJ1-5, with TRBD1 matching over 7 bases. Germline V CDR1 and CDR2: WNHNN, SYGVQD (reference sequence). V shed 3 bases, J shed 4 bases, and the junction held 9 bases outside the gene matches. The CDR3 is 16 residues long.

The gene calls are TRBV5-1 and TRBJ2-7; D remains unclear. V was pared by 0 bases and J by 2 bases, with 9 bases between. This CDR3 spans 14 amino acids. In germline, CDR1 is SGHRS, CDR2 YFSETQ. The CDR3 DNA reads as TGCGCCAGCAGCTTGGAAGGTACCCCCTACGAGCAGTACTTC. Amino acid sequence: CASSLEGTPYEQYF.

V is TRBV20-1 and J is TRBJ2-2; TRBD2 matches at 13 bases. Unmatched junction bases numbered 8, after V lost 7 bases and J lost 6 bases. The CDR3 has 15 residues. The germline CDR1 and CDR2 sequences are DFQATT and SNEGSKA (reference sequence). CDR3 loop: CSVPILAGGPGELFF. The CDR3 nucleotides read TGCAGTGTCCCGATACTAGCGGGGGGGCCCGGGGAGCTGTTTTTT.

This chain joins TRBV4-1 and TRBJ2-5; D is ambiguous. Between the trimmed V and J ends, which lost 6 bases and 5 bases, there was a span of 13 bases. The CDR3 spans 13 residues. Per germline, CDR1 MGHRA and CDR2 YSYEKL. For the CDR3, the DNA is TGCGCCAGCAGTTGGCTCATGGGGGAGACCCAGTACTTC. Translation gives CASSWLMGETQYF.